A single sample gave rise to the 4 T cell receptor beta chains below, sequenced in a study of technical replicates of blood from several donors (dated by TCRdb to about 2017). Library prep was done by the immunoSEQ multiplex PCR assay. TCRdb's version of the immuneACCESS table is confined to in-frame rearrangements and falls short of the full clone set. An unresolved V gene accounts for under half of the shortfall where checked; the remainder is of unknown origin. The table for this sample lists 60,000 to 70,000 clones; 86% of them were counted only once. The top ten constitute roughly 5% of the sample. Input material: PBMCs. The receptors shown here come from a human donor in good health. Some clones in this sample may be carry-over from other donors' samples.

The rearrangement uses TRBV10-3 and TRBJ1-1, with 8 bases lining up with TRBD1. The length of the CDR3 is 12 residues. The germline V gene encodes CDR1 ENHRY and CDR2 SYGVKD. With 1 base clipped from V and 10 bases from J, the junction kept 2 bases outside the gene matches. For the CDR3, the DNA is TGTGCCATCAGTGAGTTTGACAGGGGAGCTTTCTTT. Translated: CAISEFDRGAFF.

The chain is built from TRBV4-1 and TRBJ2-3; 9 positions agree with TRBD2. This CDR3 has 15 amino acids. Germline lookup yields CDR1 MGHRA and CDR2 YSYEKL. The V segment lost 2 bases and the J segment 5 bases; nucleotides outside the gene matches: 5. DNA for the CDR3: TGCGCCAGCAGCCAATTTAGCGGGAGTGTAGATACGCAGTATTTT. This sequence encodes CASSQFSGSVDTQYF.

V and J are TRBV29-1 and TRBJ2-7; TRBD2 matches 10 bases. The CDR3 loop spans 16 amino acids. With V trimmed by 4 bases and J by 2 bases, 11 bases remained unmatched. CDR1 is SQVTM and CDR2 is ANQGSEA in the germline V gene. The CDR3 loop reads CSVGLAGDQGPYEQYF. CDR3 sequence (DNA): TGCAGCGTTGGGCTAGCGGGAGATCAGGGCCCCTACGAGCAGTACTTC.

This chain joins TRBV13 and TRBJ1-4, with D possibly TRBD1 on 5 matching bases. The CDR3 is made up of 15 amino acids. With 8 bases removed from V and 1 base from J, the gap between germline ends came to 14 bases. Looked up from germline, CDR1 is PRHDT and CDR2 is FYEKMQ (reference sequence). In nucleotides, the CDR3 is TGTGCCAGCGCCTCGTGGAGGGGAACTAATGAAAAACTGTTTTTT. Its translation is CASASWRGTNEKLFF.